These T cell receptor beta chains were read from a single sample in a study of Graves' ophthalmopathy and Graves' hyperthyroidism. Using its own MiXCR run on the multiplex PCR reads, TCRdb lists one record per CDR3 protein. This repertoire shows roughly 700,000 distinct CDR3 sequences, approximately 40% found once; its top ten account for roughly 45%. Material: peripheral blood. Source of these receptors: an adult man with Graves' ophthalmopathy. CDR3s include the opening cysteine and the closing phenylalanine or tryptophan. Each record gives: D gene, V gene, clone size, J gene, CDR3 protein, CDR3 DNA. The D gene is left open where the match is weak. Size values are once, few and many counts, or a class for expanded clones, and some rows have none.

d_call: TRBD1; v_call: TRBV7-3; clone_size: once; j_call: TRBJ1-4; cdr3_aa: CASSLSKNRGTGEKLFF; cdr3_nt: TGTGCCAGCAGCTTATCCAAGAACCGGGGGACAGGGGAAAAACTGTTTTTT
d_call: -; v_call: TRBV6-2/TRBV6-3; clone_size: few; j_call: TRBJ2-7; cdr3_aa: CASSWNTGSEQYF; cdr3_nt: TGTGCCAGCAGTTGGAACACAGGGTCCGAGCAGTACTTC
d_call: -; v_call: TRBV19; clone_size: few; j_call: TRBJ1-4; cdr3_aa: CASRQEFNEKLFF; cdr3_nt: TGTGCCAGTAGACAGGAGTTTAATGAAAAACTGTTTTTT
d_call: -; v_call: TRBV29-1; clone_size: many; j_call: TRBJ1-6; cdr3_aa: CSVRTNNSPLHF; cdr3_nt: TGCAGCGTCCGTACGAATAATTCACCCCTCCACTTT
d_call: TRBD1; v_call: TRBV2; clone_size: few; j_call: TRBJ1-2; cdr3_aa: CASRGQDYGYTF; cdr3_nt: TGTGCCAGCAGGGGACAGGATTATGGCTACACCTTC
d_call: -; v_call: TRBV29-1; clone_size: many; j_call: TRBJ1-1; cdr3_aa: CSVAPFNSLGNTEAFF; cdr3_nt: TGCAGCGTGGCCCCGTTTAATAGCTTGGGGAACACTGAAGCTTTCTTT
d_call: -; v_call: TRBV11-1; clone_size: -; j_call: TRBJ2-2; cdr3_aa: CASSLGFSSGELFF; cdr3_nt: TGTGCCAGCAGCCTCGGGTTTTCGTCCGGGGAGCTGTTTTTT
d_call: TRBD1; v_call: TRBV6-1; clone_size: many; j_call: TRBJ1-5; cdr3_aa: CASRADRGGQPQHF; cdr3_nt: TGTGCCAGCAGAGCAGACAGGGGCGGTCAGCCCCAGCATTTT
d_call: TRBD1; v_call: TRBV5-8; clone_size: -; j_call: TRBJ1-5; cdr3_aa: CASSLGRGRSNQPQHF; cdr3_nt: TGTGCCAGCAGCTTGGGGAGGGGGCGAAGCAATCAGCCCCAGCATTTT
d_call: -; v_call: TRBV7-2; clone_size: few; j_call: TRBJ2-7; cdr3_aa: CASSLEGPEQYF; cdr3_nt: TGTGCCAGCAGCTTAGAGGGTCCCGAGCAGTACTTC
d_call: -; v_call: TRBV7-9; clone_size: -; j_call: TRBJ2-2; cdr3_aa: CASSFRSDTGELFF; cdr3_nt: TGTGCCAGCAGCTTTCGCAGTGACACCGGGGAGCTGTTTTTT